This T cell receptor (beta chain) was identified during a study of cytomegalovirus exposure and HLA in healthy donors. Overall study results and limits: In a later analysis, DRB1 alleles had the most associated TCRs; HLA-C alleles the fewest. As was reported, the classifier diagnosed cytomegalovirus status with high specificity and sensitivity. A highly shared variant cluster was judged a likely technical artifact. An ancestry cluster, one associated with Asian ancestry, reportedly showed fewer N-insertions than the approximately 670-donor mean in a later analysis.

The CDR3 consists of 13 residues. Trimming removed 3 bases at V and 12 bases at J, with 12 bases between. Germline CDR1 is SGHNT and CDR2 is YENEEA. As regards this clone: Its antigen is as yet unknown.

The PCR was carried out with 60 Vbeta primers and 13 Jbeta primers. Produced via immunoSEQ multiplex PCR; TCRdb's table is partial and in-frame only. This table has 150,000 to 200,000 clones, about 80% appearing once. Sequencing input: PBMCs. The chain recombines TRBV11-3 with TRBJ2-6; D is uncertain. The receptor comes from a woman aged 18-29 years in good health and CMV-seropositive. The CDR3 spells CASSFLGYGVLTF. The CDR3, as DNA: TGTGCCAGCAGCTTCCTGGGCTATGGCGTCCTGACTTTC.